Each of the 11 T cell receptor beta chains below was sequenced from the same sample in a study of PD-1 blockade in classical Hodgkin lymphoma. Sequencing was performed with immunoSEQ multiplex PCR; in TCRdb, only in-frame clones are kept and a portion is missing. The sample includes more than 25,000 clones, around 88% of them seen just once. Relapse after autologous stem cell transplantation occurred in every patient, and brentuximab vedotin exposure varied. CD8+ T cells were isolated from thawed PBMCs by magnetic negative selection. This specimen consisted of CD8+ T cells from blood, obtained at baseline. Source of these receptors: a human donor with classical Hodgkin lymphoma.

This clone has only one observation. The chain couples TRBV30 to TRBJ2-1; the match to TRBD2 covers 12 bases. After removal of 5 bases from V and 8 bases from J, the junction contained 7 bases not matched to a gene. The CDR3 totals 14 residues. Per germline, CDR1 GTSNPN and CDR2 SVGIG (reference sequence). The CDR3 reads CAWSGLAGWHEQFF. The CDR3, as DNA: TGTGCCTGGTCAGGACTAGCGGGATGGCATGAGCAGTTCTTC.

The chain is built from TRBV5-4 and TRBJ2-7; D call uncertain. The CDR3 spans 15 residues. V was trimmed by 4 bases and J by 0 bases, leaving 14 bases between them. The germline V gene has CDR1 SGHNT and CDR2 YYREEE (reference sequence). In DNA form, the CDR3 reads TGTGCCAGCAGCCCCGGTTGGGGAAGCTCCTACGAGCAGTACTTC. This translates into CASSPGWGSSYEQYF.

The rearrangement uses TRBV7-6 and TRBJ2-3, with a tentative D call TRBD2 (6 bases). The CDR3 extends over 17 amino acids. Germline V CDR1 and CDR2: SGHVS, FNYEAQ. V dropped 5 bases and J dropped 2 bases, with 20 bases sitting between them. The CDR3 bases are TGTGCCAGCAGCGAAATTAGCGGTGGGCAACCCACAGATACGCAGTATTTT. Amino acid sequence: CASSEISGGQPTDTQYF.

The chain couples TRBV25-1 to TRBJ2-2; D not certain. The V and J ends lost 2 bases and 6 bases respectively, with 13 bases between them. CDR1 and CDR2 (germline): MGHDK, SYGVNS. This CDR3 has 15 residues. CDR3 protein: CASSEPEYRAGELFF. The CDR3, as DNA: TGTGCCAGCAGTGAACCGGAATACCGAGCCGGGGAGCTGTTTTTT.

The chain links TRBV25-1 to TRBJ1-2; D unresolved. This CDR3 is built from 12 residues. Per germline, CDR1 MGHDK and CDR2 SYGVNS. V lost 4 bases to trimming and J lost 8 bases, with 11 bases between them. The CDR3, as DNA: TGTGCCAGCAGTGGAGAGCAGGAGGGCTACACCTTC. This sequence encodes CASSGEQEGYTF.

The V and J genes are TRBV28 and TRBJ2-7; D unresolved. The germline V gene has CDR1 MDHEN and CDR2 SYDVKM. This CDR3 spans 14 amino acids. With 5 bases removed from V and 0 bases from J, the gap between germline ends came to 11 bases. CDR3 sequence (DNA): TGTGCCAGCAGTCATGACGGGTTCTCCTACGAGCAGTACTTC. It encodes CASSHDGFSYEQYF. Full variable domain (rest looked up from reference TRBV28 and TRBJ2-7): DVKVTQSSRYLVKRTGEKVFLECVQDMDHENMFWYRQDPGLGLRLIYFSYDVKMKEKGDIPEGYSVSREKKERFSLILESASTNQTSMYLCASSHDGFSYEQYFGPGTRLTVT.

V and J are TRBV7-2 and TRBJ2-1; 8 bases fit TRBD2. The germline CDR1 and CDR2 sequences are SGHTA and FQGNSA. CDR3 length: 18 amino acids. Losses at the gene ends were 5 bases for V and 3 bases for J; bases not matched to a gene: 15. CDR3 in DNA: TGTGCCAGCAGCCCGGCGCACCCTCTGGCGGGGGGCTACAATGAGCAGTTCTTC. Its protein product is CASSPAHPLAGGYNEQFF.

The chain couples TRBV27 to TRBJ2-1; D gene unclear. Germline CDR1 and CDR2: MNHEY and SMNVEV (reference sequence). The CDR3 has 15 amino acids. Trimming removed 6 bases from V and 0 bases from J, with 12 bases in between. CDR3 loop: CASRMSPHSYNEQFF. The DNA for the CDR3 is TGTGCCAGCAGGATGAGCCCACACTCCTACAATGAGCAGTTCTTC.

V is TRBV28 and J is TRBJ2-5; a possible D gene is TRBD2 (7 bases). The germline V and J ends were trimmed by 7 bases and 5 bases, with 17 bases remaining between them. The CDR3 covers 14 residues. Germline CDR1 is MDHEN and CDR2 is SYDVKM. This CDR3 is CASTDRGGAETQYF. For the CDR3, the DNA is TGTGCCAGCACTGACAGAGGGGGGGCGGAGACCCAGTACTTC. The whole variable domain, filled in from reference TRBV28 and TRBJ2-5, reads DVKVTQSSRYLVKRTGEKVFLECVQDMDHENMFWYRQDPGLGLRLIYFSYDVKMKEKGDIPEGYSVSREKKERFSLILESASTNQTSMYLCASTDRGGAETQYFGPGTRLLVL.

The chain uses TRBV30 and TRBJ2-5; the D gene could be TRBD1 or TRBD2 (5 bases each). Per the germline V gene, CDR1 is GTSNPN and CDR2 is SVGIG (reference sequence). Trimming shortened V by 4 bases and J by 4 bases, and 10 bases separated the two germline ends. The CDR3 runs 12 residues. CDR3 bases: TGTGCCTGGACGACAGAGGGAGAGACCCAGTACTTC. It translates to CAWTTEGETQYF.

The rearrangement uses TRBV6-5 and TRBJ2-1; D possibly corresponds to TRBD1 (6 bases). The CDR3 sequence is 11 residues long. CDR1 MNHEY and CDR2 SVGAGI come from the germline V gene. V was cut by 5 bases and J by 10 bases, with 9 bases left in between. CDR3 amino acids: CASSEDREQFF. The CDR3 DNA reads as TGTGCCAGCAGTGAAGACAGGGAGCAGTTCTTC.